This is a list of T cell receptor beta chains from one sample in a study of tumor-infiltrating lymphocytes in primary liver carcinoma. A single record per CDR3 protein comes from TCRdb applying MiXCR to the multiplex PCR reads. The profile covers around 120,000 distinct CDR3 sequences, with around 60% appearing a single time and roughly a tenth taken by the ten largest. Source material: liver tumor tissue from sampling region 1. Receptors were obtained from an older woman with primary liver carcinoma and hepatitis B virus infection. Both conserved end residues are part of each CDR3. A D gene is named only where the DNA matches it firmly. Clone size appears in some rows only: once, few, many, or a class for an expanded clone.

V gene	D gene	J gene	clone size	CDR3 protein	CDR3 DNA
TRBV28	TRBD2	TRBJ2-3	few	CASSPMGLAGVIDTQYF	TGTGCCAGCAGCCCCATGGGACTAGCGGGAGTGATAGATACGCAGTATTTT
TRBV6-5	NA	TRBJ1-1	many	CASGTATEAFF	TGTGCCAGCGGAACGGCGACTGAAGCTTTCTTT
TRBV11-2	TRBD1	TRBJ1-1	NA	CASNLSRLGQGVTEAFF	TGTGCCAGCAACTTAAGTCGACTAGGACAGGGGGTCACTGAAGCTTTCTTT
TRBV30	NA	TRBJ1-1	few	CAWRGGGPGTNTEAFF	TGTGCCTGGAGAGGGGGGGGCCCCGGAACGAACACTGAAGCTTTCTTT
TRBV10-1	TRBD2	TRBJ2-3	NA	CASSGLAGGTDTHYF	TGCGCCAGCAGTGGACTAGCGGGAGGCACAGATACGCATTATTTT
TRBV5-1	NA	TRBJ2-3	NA	CASSLGQASTDTQYF	TGCGCCAGCAGCTTGGGGCAGGCCAGCACAGATACCCAGTATTTT
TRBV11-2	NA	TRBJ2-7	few	CASSPLSGGYEHYF	TGTGCCAGCAGCCCCTTATCAGGGGGGTACGAGCATTATTTC
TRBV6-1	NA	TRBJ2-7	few	CANSVGDSYEQYF	TGTGCCAACAGCGTAGGGGACTCCTACGAACAGTACTTC
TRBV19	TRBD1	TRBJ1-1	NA	CASSIIGTGSEAFF	TGTGCCAGTAGTATTATCGGGACAGGGTCGGAAGCTTTCTTT
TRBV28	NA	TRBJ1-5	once	CASSLGNQGSTQPQHF	TGTGCCAGCAGCTTAGGAAACCAGGGTAGCACTCAGCCCCAGCATTTT
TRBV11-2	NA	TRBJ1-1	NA	CANSSLTEASF	TGTGCCAACAGCTCTCTCACTGAAGCTTCCTTT
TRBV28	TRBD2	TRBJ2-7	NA	CASSAILAGYYEQYF	TGTGCCAGCAGTGCAATCCTAGCGGGATACTACGAGCAGTACTTC
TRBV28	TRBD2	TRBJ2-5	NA	CVNTASGRAETQYF	TGTGTCAACACCGCTAGCGGGAGGGCTGAGACCCAGTACTTC
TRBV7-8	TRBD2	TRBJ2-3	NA	CASSSRLAGGLPPYTQYF	TGTGCCAGCAGCTCTCGACTAGCGGGAGGCTTACCTCCATATACGCAGTATTTT
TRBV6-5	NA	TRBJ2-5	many	CASSYPGAGKTQYF	TGTGCCAGCAGTTACCCCGGGGCCGGAAAGACCCAGTACTTC
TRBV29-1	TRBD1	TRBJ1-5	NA	CRVGTGTSNQPQHF	TGCAGGGTTGGGACAGGGACAAGCAATCAACCCCAGCATTTT
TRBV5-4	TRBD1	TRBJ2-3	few	CASSFSGQSTDTQYF	TGTGCCAGCAGCTTTTCGGGACAGAGCACAGATACGCAGTATTTT
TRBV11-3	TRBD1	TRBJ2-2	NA	CDSSLQGAGELFF	TGTGACAGCAGCTTACAGGGGGCCGGGGAGCTGTTTTTT
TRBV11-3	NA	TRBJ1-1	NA	CASSPLLRTREQRANLNTEAFF	TGTGCCAGCAGCCCTTTATTGAGGACAAGGGAACAAAGGGCCAACTTGAACACTGAAGCTTTCTTT
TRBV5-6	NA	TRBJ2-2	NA	CASSTILQGNTGELLF	TGTGCCAGCAGCACAATATTACAGGGAAACACCGGGGAGCTGCTTTTC
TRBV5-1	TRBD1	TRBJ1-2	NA	CASSPWDSWNYGYTF	TGCGCCAGCAGCCCGTGGGACAGCTGGAACTATGGCTACACCTTC
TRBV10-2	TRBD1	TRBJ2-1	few	CASSGTGGAEQFF	TGCGCCAGCAGTGGGACAGGGGGCGCTGAGCAGTTCTTC
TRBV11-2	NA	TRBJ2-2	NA	CASSTTLGTGELSF	TGTGCCAGCAGCACAACATTGGGCACCGGGGAGCTGTCTTTT
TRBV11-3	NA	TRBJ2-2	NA	CASRTRVRDRTNTGEMFF	TGTGCCAGCAGAACAAGGGTTAGGGACCGAACGAACACCGGGGAGATGTTTTTT
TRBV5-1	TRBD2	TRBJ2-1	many	CASSSGTSPGNEQFF	TGCGCCAGCAGCTCCGGGACTAGCCCCGGGAATGAGCAGTTCTTC
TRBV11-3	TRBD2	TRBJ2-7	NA	CTSSLERAGGHSSYGQYF	TGTACCAGCAGCTTAGAGAGGGCGGGAGGCCACAGCTCCTACGGGCAGTACTTC
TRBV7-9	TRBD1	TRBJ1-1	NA	CASSPDRGLRTEAFF	TGTGCCAGCAGCCCGGACAGGGGGCTACGGACTGAAGCTTTCTTT
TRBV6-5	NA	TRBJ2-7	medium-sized	CASSYSPARSYEQYF	TGTGCCAGCAGTTACTCGCCAGCCCGCTCCTACGAGCAGTACTTC
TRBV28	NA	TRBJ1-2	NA	CASSPAQGGRGYGYTF	TGTGCCAGCAGTCCGGCGCAGGGAGGGCGGGGCTATGGCTACACCTTC
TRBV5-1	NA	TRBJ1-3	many	CASSPEGGSGNTIYF	TGCGCCAGCAGCCCCGAGGGCGGCTCTGGAAACACCATATATTTT
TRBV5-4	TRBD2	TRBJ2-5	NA	CVSSLVSGKETQYF	TGTGTCAGCAGCTTGGTTAGCGGGAAAGAGACCCAGTACTTC
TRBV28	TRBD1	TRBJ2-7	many	CASTVQGAGYEQYF	TGTGCCAGCACGGTGCAGGGGGCGGGGTACGAGCAGTACTTC
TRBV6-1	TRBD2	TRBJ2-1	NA	CVSSERTSGRAYEQFF	TGTGTCAGCAGTGAACGGACTAGCGGGAGGGCCTATGAGCAGTTCTTC
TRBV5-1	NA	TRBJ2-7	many	CASSLAASYEQYF	TGCGCCAGCAGCTTGGCGGCTTCCTACGAGCAGTACTTC
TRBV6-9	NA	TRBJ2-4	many	CASRPVRLGLNIQYF	TGTGCCAGCAGACCAGTCCGTTTGGGGCTCAACATTCAGTACTTC
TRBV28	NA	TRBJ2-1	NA	CASTGTYNEQFF	TGTGCCAGCACTGGTACCTACAATGAGCAGTTCTTC
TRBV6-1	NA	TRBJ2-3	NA	CASSPGTLVGSTDTQYF	TGTGCCAGCAGCCCCGGGACCCTGGTAGGTAGTACAGATACGCAGTATTTT
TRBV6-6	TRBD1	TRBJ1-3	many	CASGRQGSSGNTIYF	TGTGCCAGCGGGAGACAGGGTTCCTCTGGAAACACCATATATTTT
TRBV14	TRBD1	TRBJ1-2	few	CASSQGFNRGSLGYTF	TGTGCCAGCAGCCAGGGGTTCAACAGGGGATCGCTTGGCTACACCTTC
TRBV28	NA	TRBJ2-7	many	CASSFSGLNSRRSYEQYF	TGTGCCAGCAGTTTCTCCGGGCTCAACTCGAGGAGGTCCTACGAGCAGTACTTC
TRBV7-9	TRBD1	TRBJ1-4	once	CASSSGTGSRRLLF	TGTGCCAGCAGCTCCGGGACAGGCTCGAGAAGACTGCTTTTT